This T cell receptor (beta chain) was documented in a study of cytomegalovirus exposure and HLA in healthy donors (dated by TCRdb to about 2017). Turning to the overall study: According to an earlier analysis of around 600 of the donors, some 180 million T cells yielded roughly 110 million unique TCR beta sequences and approximately 280 Gb of sequence data. In an earlier analysis of over 550 of the donors, high-throughput TCR beta sequencing was used to judge whether each TCR beta V gene segment behaved as functional or pseudogenic. The genetic ancestry cluster associated with self-reported Caucasian donors included 81% of the 398 genotyped donors. In a later genetic analysis, genome-wide SNP genotypes for about three fifths of the 666 donors were used, and that subset was treated as a discovery cohort. Among about 360 genotyped donors of the cohort, an average of 235,054 unique TCR beta nucleotide sequences were sequenced per donor, around 18% of them non-productive. Roughly five DR-DQ haplotypes were handled as single units for association and clustering, since linkage in the cohort was strong. The number of typed donors differed by locus: about 629-630 for A, B, C, DRB1 and DQB1; 500 to 550 for DQA1; roughly 600 for DPA1; and some 450 for DPB1. Every repertoire in the discovery cohort had been generated on one and the same sequencing platform. Donor age, sex, ethnicity and CMV serostatus were collected together with the repertoire data. HLA typing covered class I and class II loci at four-digit resolution. Along with the roughly 670-subject first cohort, a separate validation cohort of around 110 different subjects was used. Rather than using new phenotypic data, the later analysis identified candidate immune exposures from TCR beta sequences and from how often those sequences occurred across donors. A later analysis re-examined previously published TCR beta repertoires from hundreds of donors and added high-resolution HLA genotyping to investigate patterns of TCR occurrence. The study used immunosequencing to profile the T cell repertoires of approximately 650 subjects and linked those repertoires to cytomegalovirus serostatus. The study aimed to test whether cataloging public T cell receptors could reveal signatures of past pathogen exposure. An early release that covered about 640 HLA-typed donors contained around 300 gigabases of sequencing data and tens of millions of unique TCR sequences. The study combined high-throughput TCR immunosequencing, statistical association of individual TCRs with disease status, and machine learning to predict cytomegalovirus infection status. On the study overall, not on this receptor specifically: At a false discovery rate of 0.05, a later analysis linked some 17,000 TCR beta sequences to specific HLA alleles. Some IMGT-functional V segments, including TRBV6-2 and TRBV6-3, could not be told apart with the 87-base-pair reads, so those segments were excluded. Because HLA typing was unavailable for some donors at each locus, only the typed subset was used in association tests. In this cohort, only TCR beta chains were sequenced, and detectable features were limited by the absence of alpha or paired-chain data. Broadly in line with IMGT annotations, most TCR beta V segments showed up in productive rearrangements about 87% or about 30% of the time in an earlier analysis of 450 to 600 of the donors. The classifier was reported to diagnose cytomegalovirus status with high specificity and sensitivity in both the original and validation cohorts. A later analysis reported that several top co-occurrence clusters appeared linked to parvovirus B19, influenza, CMV and Epstein-Barr virus. Compared with the roughly 670-donor mean, donors in an Asian-associated ancestry cluster had fewer N-insertions in productive TCRs, according to a later genetic analysis. Most TCR sequences were observed very rarely across donors, whereas some public TCRs were present in many individuals. The authors suggested that the approach could potentially be generalized to other disease states and immunological phenotypes. A further reported finding was that TCR beta sequences accurately predicted the HLA-A and HLA-B alleles for most subjects in the first cohort. Strong co-occurrence of HLA alleles, especially DR and DQ, made assigning TCR associations to individual alleles difficult. The sequencing pipeline was judged likely to have produced a cluster of highly shared sequence variants as a technical artifact. For the cohort, immune exposure information was limited to CMV serostatus. In a later analysis, most CMV-associated TCR beta chains were found to appear HLA-restricted, with HLA associations seemingly driven largely by CMV exposure. According to a later analysis, TCR association rates differed among HLA loci, with DRB1 alleles showing the most associated TCRs and HLA-C alleles showing the fewest. A later genetic analysis associated a missense DCLRE1C variant with V-gene and J-gene trimming of TCR beta chains, and an independent cohort replicated the association. A few of the identified cytomegalovirus-associated TCR beta chains were confirmed in vitro to be specific for cytomegalovirus antigens. The study gave a list of 150 to 200 TCR beta chains associated with cytomegalovirus. Presence/absence analyses assumed roughly uniform sequencing depth across donors, an assumption that may not hold. Linkage disequilibrium might explain the correlated functional status among segregating V segments, but an unknown experimental factor could not be ruled out. Because counts were too low, around 17 rarely observed V segments, including chromosome 9 orphons, were left out of the earlier analysis of 587 of the donors. In a later analysis, HLA-associated TCR beta chains showed more clonal expansion and lower generation probabilities than non-associated chains that were equally common.

Per the germline V gene, SGHVS is the CDR1 and FQNEAQ is the CDR2. The CDR3 goes from the cysteine to the phenylalanine over 15 residues. The CDR3 DNA has 45 bases and is translated from base 1. The junction shows trimming of 3 bases on V and 7 bases on J, and the gene matches do not reach 4 bases of it. The cohort consisted of 650 to 850 healthy bone marrow donors. Cohort members were all nominally healthy when sampled, although unrecorded immune exposures were likely present. The donor tested CMV seronegative and was one of the 352 seronegative cohort members. Each donor provided a peripheral blood sample, and peripheral blood mononuclear cells were used for TCR beta sequencing. Genomic DNA was extracted from the blood cell samples with the Qiagen DNeasy Blood Extraction Kit. Receptor amplification or capture employed the immunoSEQ multiplex PCR assay. For the multiplex PCR, a mixture combining 60 forward primers for TCR Vbeta segments and 13 reverse primers for TCR Jbeta segments was used. The CDR3 region of rearranged TCR beta genes was amplified from genomic DNA with a multiplex PCR assay. On the Illumina HiSeq System, the amplified TCR beta libraries were sequenced as 87-base-pair reads. Turning to the authors' computational methods: A later analysis tallied 75 million to 95 million unique TCR beta chains across the 700 or so repertoires, and around 9.9 million of those chains were shared by two or more donors. A nearest-neighbor algorithm error-corrected the raw reads and collapsed the reads into unique sequences, merging closely related sequences to remove PCR and sequencing errors. Alignment of CDR3 sequences to IMGT reference sequences was used to assign V, D and J gene segments. For a sequence to be retained, a match of at least six nucleotides to both a V gene segment and a J gene segment was required. Rearrangements were classified as productive when the CDR3 lacked stop codons and remained in frame with V and J, and all other rearrangements were classified as non-productive. CDR3 was defined according to IMGT convention as the region running from the second conserved V-encoded cysteine to the conserved J-encoded phenylalanine. In an earlier analysis of around 540 of the donors, sequences lacking an unambiguous match to a single V gene segment were excluded. In an earlier analysis of approximately 610 of the donors, V segments were called functional above 56.7% productive rearrangements and were called segregating when the between-donor standard deviation exceeded 5%. A statistical classification framework was built to diagnose cytomegalovirus status from the catalog of TCR beta chain sequences. In a later analysis, V and J genes were assigned by comparing TCR nucleotide sequences against IMGT/GENE-DB human TR gene sequences. Using the TCRdist pipeline, a later analysis assigned CDR3 sequences along with most-parsimonious VDJ recombination scenarios. A later analysis defined each TCR beta chain by its CDR3 amino acid sequence plus V-gene family, and excluded reads lacking a unique V-gene family. In a later analysis, fewer than 650 highly shared, low-generation-probability nucleotide sequences were removed to address suspected cross-contamination and a sequencing artifact. A later analysis calculated a clonal expansion index for each public chain from normalized within-repertoire ranks of inferred template counts. Generation probabilities in a later analysis came from a VDJ recombination model fitted to out-of-frame rearrangements, and those results were checked against IGoR. In a later analysis, TCR-TCR, TCR-HLA and TCR-CMV co-occurrence was scored with hypergeometric tests, and a repertoire-size bias correction was applied to TCR pairs. A later analysis estimated false discovery rates by permuting HLA or CMV assignments 20 times. In a later analysis, co-occurring TCRs were grouped with DBSCAN, and TCRdist sequence similarity was added when clustering was performed within HLA-allele-positive subsets. Co-occurrence clustering excluded repertoires with fewer than 30,000 or more than 120,000 public chains, plus five with anomalous nucleotide sharing. Not all clones reach the TCRdb copy of this immuneACCESS table, which keeps in-frame sequences only. Checked studies attribute under half of the gap to unresolved V genes and leave the rest unexplained. That table is the source of V, J and clone size, and D and trimming were worked out from the DNA. The sample table shows approximately 90,000 clones, and about 80% are seen once. The ten largest clonotypes hold approximately 1.4% of the sample.

As concerns this clone: Its target antigen remains unknown. Base qualities are missing; no much larger clone stands one base away.

The receptor's source is a male donor in good health and CMV-seronegative. The sequence is built from TRBV7-8 and TRBJ1-6; TRBD1 matches 9 bases in the middle. The sequenced sample consisted of PBMCs. Here is the DNA: TGTGCCAGCAGCTTTGGGACAGGGACCAATTCACCCCTCCACTTT. Protein translation: CASSFGTGTNSPLHF.